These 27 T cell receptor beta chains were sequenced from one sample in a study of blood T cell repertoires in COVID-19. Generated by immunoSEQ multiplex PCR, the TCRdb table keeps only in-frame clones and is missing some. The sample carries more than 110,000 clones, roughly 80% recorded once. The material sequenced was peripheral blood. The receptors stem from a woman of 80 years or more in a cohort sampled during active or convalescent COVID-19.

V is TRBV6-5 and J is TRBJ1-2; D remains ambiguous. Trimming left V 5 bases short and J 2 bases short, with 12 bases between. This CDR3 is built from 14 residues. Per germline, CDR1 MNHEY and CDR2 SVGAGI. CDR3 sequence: CASSPISENYGYTF. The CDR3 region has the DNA TGTGCCAGCAGTCCTATATCGGAGAACTATGGCTACACCTTC.

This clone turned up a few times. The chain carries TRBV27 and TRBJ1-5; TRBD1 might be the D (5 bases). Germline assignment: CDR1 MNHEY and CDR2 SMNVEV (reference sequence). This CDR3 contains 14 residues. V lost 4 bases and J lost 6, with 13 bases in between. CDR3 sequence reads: CASSWVRGGQPQHF. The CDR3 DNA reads TGTGCCAGCAGTTGGGTAAGGGGAGGTCAGCCCCAGCATTTT.

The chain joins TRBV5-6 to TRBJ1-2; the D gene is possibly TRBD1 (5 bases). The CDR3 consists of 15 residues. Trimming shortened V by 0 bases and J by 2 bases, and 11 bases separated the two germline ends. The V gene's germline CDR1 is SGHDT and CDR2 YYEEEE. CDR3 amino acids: CASSLGARANYGYTF. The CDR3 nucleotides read TGTGCCAGCAGCTTGGGAGCCAGGGCGAACTATGGCTACACCTTC.

The CDR3 DNA sequence: TGTGCCAGTAGGGGTTCCAAAAACATTCAGTACTTC. Its translation: CASRGSKNIQYF. The J gene is TRBJ2-4, the V gene TRBV27; possible D gene TRBD1, 5 bases. Germline CDR1 reads MNHEY; CDR2 reads SMNVEV (reference sequence). The V and J ends lost 9 bases and 2 bases respectively, with 8 bases between them. This CDR3 contains 12 residues.

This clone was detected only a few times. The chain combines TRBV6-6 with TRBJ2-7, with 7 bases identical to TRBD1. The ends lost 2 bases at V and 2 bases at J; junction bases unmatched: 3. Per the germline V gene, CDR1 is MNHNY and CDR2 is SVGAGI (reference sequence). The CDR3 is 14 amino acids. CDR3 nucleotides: TGTGCCAGCAGTTACAAGGGACAGACCTACGAGCAGTACGTC. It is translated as CASSYKGQTYEQYV.

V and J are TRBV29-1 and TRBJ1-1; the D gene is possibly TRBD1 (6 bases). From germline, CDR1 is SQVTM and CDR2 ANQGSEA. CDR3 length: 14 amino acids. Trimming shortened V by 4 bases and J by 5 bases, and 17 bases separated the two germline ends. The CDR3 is CSVGGVRGGTEAFF. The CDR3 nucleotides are TGCAGCGTTGGAGGGGTCAGGGGTGGGACTGAAGCTTTCTTT.

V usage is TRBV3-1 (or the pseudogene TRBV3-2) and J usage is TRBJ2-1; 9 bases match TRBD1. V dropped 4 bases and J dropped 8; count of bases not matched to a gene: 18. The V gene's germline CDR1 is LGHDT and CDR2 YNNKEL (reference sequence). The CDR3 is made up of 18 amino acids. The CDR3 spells CASSRRGIFGTGPHEQFF. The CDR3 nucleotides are TGTGCCAGCAGCCGTCGGGGTATTTTTGGGACAGGGCCCCATGAGCAGTTCTTC.

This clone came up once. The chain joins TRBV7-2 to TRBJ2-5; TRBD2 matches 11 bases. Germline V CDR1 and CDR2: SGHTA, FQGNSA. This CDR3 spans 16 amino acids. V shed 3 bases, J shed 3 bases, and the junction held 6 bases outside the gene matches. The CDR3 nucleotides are TGTGCCAGCAGCTTTTCTAGCGGGGGGAGGGAAGAGACCCAGTACTTC. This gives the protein CASSFSSGGREETQYF.

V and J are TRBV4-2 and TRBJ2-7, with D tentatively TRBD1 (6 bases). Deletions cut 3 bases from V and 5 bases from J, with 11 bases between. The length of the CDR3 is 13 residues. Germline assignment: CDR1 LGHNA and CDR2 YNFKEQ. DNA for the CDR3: TGTGCCAGCAGCCAGGGATCAGGGGACGAGCAGTACTTC. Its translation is CASSQGSGDEQYF.

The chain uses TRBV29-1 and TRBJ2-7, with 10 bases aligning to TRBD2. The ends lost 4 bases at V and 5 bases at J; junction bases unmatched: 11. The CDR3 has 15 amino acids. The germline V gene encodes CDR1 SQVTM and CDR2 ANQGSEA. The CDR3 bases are TGCAGCGTTGTGCCTAGCGGGGGTATCCTGAACGAGCAGTACTTC. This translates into CSVVPSGGILNEQYF.

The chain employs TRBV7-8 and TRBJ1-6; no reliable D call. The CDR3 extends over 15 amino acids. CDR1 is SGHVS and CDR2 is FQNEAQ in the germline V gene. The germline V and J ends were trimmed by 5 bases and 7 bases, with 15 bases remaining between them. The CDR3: CASSPAALRNSPLHF. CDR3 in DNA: TGTGCCAGCAGCCCAGCGGCACTCAGGAATTCACCCCTCCACTTT.

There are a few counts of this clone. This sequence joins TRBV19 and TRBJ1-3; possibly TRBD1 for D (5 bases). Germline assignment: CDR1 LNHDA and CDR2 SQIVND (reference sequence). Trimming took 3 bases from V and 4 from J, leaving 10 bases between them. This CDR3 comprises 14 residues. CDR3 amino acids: CASSIRTYGNTIYF. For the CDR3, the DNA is TGTGCCAGTAGTATTCGGACATACGGAAACACCATATATTTT. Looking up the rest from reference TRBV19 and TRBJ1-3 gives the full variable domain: DGGITQSPKYLFRKEGQNVTLSCEQNLNHDAMYWYRQDPGQGLRLIYYSQIVNDFQKGDIAEGYSVSREKKESFPLTVTSAQKNPTAFYLCASSIRTYGNTIYFGEGSWLTVV.

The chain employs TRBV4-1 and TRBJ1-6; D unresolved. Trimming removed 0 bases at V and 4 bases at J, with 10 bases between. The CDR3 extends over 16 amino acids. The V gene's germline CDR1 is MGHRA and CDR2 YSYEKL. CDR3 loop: CASSQEIQKYNSPLHF. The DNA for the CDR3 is TGCGCCAGCAGCCAAGAAATCCAAAAATATAATTCACCCCTCCACTTT.

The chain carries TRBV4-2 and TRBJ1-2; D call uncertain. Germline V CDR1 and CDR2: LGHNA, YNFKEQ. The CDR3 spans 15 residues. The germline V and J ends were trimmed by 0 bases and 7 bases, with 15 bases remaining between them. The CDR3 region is CASSQDLPSWVGYTF. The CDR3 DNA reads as TGTGCCAGCAGCCAAGATCTCCCTAGCTGGGTTGGCTACACCTTC.

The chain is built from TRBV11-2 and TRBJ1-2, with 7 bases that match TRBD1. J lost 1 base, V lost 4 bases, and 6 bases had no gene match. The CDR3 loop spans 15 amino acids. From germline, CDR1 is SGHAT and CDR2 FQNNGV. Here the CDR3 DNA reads TGTGCCAGCAGCTCCAAGCAGGGGGGTAACTATGGCTACACCTTC. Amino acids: CASSSKQGGNYGYTF. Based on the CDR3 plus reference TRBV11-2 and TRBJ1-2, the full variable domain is EAGVAQSPRYKIIEKRQSVAFWCNPISGHATLYWYQQILGQGPKLLIQFQNNGVVDDSQLPKDRFSAERLKGVDSTLKIQPAKLEDSAVYLCASSSKQGGNYGYTFGSGTRLTVV.

CDR3 DNA sequence: TGTGCCAGCTCACCGAGGGAAAGCTCTAACTATGGCTACACCTTC. Translated, it gives CASSPRESSNYGYTF. This rearrangement joins TRBV18 to TRBJ1-2; D unresolved. Per germline, CDR1 KGHSH and CDR2 LQKENI. The CDR3 is 15 amino acids. The V end lost 3 bases, the J end lost 0 bases, and 11 bases lay between the germline ends.

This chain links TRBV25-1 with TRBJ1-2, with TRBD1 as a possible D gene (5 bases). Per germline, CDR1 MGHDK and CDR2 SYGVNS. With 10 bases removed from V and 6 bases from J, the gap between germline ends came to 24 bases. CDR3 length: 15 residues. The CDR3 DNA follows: TGTGCCACTGATCTAAAAGGGGCGGGAAAGCATGGCTACACCTTC. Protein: CATDLKGAGKHGYTF.

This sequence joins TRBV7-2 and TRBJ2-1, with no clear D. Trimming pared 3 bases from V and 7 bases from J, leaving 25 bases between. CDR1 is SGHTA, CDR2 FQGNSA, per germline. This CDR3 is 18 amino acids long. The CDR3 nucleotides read TGTGCCAGCAGCTTCTTACCACGGCTGGCTAGAAGTTGGAATGAGCAGTTCTTC. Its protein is CASSFLPRLARSWNEQFF.

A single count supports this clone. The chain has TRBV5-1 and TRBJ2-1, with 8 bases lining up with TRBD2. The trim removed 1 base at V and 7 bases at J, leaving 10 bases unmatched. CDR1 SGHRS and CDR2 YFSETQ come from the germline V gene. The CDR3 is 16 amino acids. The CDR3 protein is CASSLSAGGGSNEQFF. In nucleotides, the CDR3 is TGCGCCAGCAGCTTGTCTGCGGGGGGCGGTTCTAATGAGCAGTTCTTC.

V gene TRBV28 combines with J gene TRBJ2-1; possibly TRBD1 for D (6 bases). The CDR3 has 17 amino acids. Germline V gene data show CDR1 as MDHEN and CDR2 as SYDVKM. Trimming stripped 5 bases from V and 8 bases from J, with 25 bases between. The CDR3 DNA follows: TGTGCCAGCAGTCCCTCAGGCATTGGTAGGGGGTGGCATGAGCAGTTCTTC. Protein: CASSPSGIGRGWHEQFF.

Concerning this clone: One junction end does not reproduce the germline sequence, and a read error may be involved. The CDR3 spells CASSLDGGSVTDTQYF. CDR3 DNA sequence: TGTGCCAGCAGTTTAGACGGGGGGTCCGTCACAGATACGCAGTATTTT. The rearrangement joins TRBV7-9 to TRBJ2-3; TRBD2 aligns across 7 bases. The length of the CDR3 is 16 residues. Germline V CDR1 and CDR2: SEHNR, FQNEAQ (reference sequence).

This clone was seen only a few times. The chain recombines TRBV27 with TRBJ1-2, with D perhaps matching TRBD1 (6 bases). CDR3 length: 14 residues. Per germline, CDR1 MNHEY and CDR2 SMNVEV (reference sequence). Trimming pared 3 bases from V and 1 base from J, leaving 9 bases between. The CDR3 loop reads CASSLDRHNYGYTF. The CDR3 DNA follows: TGTGCCAGCAGTTTGGACAGACATAACTATGGCTACACCTTC.

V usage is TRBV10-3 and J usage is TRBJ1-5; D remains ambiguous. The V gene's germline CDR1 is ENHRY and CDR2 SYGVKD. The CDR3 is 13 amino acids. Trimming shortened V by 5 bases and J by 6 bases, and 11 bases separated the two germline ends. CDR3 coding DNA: TGTGCCATCAGTTACGAGGGAAGTCAGCCCCAGCATTTT. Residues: CAISYEGSQPQHF.

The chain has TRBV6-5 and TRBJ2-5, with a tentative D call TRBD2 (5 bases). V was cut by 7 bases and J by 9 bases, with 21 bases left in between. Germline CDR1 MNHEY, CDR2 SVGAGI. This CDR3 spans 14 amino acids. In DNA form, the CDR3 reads TGTGCCAGCAACCCGACCGCGGGCAGAGGTGCCCAGTACTTC. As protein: CASNPTAGRGAQYF.

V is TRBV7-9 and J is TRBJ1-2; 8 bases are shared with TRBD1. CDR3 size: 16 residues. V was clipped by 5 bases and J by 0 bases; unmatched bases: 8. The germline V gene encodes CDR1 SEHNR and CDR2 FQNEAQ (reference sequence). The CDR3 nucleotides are TGTGCCAGCAGCACAGGGGGAGGGTTGGCTAACTATGGCTACACCTTC. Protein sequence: CASSTGGGLANYGYTF. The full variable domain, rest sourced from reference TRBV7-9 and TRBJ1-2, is DTGVSQNPRHKITKRGQNVTFRCDPISEHNRLYWYRQTLGQGPEFLTYFQNEAQLEKSRLLSDRFSAERPKGSFSTLEIQRTEQGDSAMYLCASSTGGGLANYGYTFGSGTRLTVV.

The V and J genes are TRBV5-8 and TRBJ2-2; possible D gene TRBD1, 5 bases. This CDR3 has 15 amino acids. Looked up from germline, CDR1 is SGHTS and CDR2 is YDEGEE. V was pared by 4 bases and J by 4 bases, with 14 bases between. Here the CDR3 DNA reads TGTGCCAGCAGCCCCCCCCTGGGGCCCACCGGGGAGCTGTTTTTT. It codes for CASSPPLGPTGELFF.

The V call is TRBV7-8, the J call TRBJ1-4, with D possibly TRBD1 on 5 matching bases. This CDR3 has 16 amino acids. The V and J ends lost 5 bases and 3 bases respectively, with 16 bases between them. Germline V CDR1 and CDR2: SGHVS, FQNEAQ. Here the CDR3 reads CASSPLRVRANEKLFF. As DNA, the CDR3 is TGTGCCAGCAGCCCGCTCAGGGTCCGGGCTAATGAAAAACTGTTTTTT. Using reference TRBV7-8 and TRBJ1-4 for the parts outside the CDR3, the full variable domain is GAGVSQSPRYKVAKRGQDVALRCDPISGHVSLFWYQQALGQGPEFLTYFQNEAQLDKSGLPSDRFFAERPEGSVSTLKIQRTQQEDSAVYLCASSPLRVRANEKLFFGSGTQLSVL.